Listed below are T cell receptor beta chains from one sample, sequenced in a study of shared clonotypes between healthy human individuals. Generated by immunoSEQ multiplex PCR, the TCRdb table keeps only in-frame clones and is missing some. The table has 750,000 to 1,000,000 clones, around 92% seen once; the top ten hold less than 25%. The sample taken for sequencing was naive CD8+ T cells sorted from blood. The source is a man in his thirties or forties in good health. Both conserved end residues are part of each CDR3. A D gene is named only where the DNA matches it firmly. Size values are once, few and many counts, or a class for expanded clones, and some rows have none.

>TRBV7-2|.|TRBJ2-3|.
CASSLNLEDTQYF
TGTGCCAGCAGCTTAAACTTGGAAGATACGCAGTATTTT
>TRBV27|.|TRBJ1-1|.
CASSLLVGGYMNTEAFF
TGTGCCAGCAGTTTATTGGTCGGGGGGTATATGAACACTGAAGCTTTCTTT
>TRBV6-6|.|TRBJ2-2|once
CASSFMSGELFF
TGTGCCAGCAGTTTCATGTCCGGGGAGCTGTTTTTT
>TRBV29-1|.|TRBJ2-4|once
CSGTAKNIQYF
TGCAGCGGGACGGCCAAAAACATTCAGTACTTC
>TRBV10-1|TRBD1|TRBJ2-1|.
CASSDRDSSYNEQFF
TGCGCCAGCAGTGACCGGGACAGCTCCTACAATGAGCAGTTCTTC
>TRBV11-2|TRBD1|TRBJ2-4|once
CASSLPGGAENIQYF
TGTGCCAGCAGCCTGCCAGGGGGCGCGGAAAACATTCAGTACTTC
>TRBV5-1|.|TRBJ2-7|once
CASSVKDTTYSYEQYF
TGCGCCAGCAGCGTAAAGGACACCACCTACTCCTACGAGCAGTACTTC
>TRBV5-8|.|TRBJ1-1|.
CASSLLILQEDTEAFF
TGTGCCAGCAGCTTGTTAATTTTACAGGAGGACACTGAAGCTTTCTTT
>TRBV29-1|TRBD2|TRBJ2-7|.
CSVGSRGKTSGIEQYF
TGCAGCGTTGGATCGCGTGGCAAAACTAGCGGGATCGAGCAGTACTTC
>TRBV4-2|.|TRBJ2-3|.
CASSQDPSVSDTQYF
TGTGCCAGCAGCCAAGACCCCAGTGTCTCAGATACGCAGTATTTT
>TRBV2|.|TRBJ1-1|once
CASGVRRVNTEAFF
TGTGCCAGCGGTGTCAGGAGGGTGAACACTGAAGCTTTCTTT
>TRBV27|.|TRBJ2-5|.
CASGLYETQYF
TGTGCCAGCGGGCTCTACGAGACCCAGTACTTC
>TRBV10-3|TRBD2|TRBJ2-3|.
CAIRGLAGTDTQYF
TGTGCCATCAGGGGACTAGCGGGCACAGATACGCAGTATTTT
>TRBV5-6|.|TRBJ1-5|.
CASSLGGVGNQPQHF
TGTGCCAGCAGCTTGGGCGGGGTAGGCAATCAGCCCCAGCATTTT
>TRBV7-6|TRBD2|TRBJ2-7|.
CASSLAWGGSAESYEQYF
TGTGCCAGCAGCTTAGCTTGGGGGGGTAGCGCTGAATCCTACGAGCAGTACTTC
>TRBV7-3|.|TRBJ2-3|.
CASKAGDGAGDTQYF
TGTGCCAGCAAGGCCGGGGATGGGGCTGGAGATACGCAGTATTTT
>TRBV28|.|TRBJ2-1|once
CASSLLHRDLRNEQFF
TGTGCCAGCAGTTTACTTCACCGGGACCTGCGGAATGAGCAGTTCTTC
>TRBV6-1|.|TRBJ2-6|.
CASSEAWQRNPGANVLTF
TGTGCCAGCAGTGAAGCTTGGCAGAGAAACCCCGGGGCCAACGTCCTGACTTTC
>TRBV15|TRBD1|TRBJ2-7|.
CATSAGTGGYEQYF
TGTGCCACCAGCGCCGGGACAGGAGGATACGAGCAGTACTTC
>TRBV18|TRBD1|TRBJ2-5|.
CASSPWDREETQYF
TGTGCCAGCTCACCTTGGGACAGGGAAGAGACCCAGTACTTC
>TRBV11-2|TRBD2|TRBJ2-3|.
CASSSASGSTTSTDTQYF
TGTGCCAGCAGCTCGGCTAGCGGGAGTACTACTAGCACAGATACGCAGTATTTT
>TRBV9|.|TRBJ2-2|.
CASSVNRDLYTGELFF
TGTGCCAGCAGCGTAAACAGGGATTTGTACACCGGGGAGCTGTTTTTT
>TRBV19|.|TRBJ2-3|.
CASSPSVLGGDTQYF
TGTGCCAGTAGTCCCTCGGTTCTGGGAGGAGATACGCAGTATTTT
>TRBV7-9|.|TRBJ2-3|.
CASSLGTHGGDTQYF
TGTGCCAGCAGCCTCGGAACACATGGGGGAGATACGCAGTATTTT
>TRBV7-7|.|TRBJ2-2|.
CASSLVPGKNTGELFF
TGTGCCAGCAGCTTAGTACCAGGGAAAAACACCGGGGAGCTGTTTTTT
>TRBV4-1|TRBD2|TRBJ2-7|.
CASSPRSGTSYEQYF
TGCGCCAGCAGCCCACGGAGCGGGACGTCCTACGAGCAGTACTTC
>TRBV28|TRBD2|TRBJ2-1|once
CASSLSASGREQFF
TGTGCCAGCAGTTTATCGGCTAGCGGGAGGGAACAGTTCTTC
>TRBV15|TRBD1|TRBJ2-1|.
CATSRDRGRTNEQFF
TGTGCCACCAGCAGGGACAGGGGGCGAACGAATGAGCAGTTCTTC
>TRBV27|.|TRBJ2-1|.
CASSSTHTLGNEQFF
TGTGCCAGCAGTTCCACTCACACACTCGGCAATGAGCAGTTCTTC
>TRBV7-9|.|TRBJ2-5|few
CASTILGAETQYF
TGTGCCAGCACCATCTTAGGGGCGGAGACCCAGTACTTC
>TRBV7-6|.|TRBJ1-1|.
CASSLVAALGAAEAFF
TGTGCCAGCAGCTTAGTGGCAGCCCTAGGTGCTGCTGAAGCTTTCTTT
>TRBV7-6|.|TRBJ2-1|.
CASSSRDMDLEQFF
TGTGCCAGCAGCTCCCGGGACATGGATCTTGAGCAGTTCTTC
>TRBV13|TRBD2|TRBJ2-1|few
CASKGRLANNEQFF
TGTGCCAGCAAGGGGAGACTAGCGAACAATGAGCAGTTCTTC
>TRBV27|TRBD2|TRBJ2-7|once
CASSPTSGRLEQYF
TGTGCCAGCAGTCCGACTAGCGGGAGGTTAGAGCAGTACTTC
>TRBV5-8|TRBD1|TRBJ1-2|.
CASSLVLLTGTGASYGYTF
TGTGCCAGCAGCTTGGTACTCTTGACCGGGACAGGGGCCAGCTATGGCTACACCTTC
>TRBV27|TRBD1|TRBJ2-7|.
CASSPQDRAYEQYF
TGTGCCAGCAGTCCACAGGACAGGGCCTACGAGCAGTACTTC
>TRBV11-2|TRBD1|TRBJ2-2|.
CASSPPGTAANTGELFF
TGTGCCAGCAGCCCACCTGGGACAGCAGCGAACACCGGGGAGCTGTTTTTT
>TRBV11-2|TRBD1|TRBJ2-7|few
CASSLGRTGGYEQYF
TGTGCCAGCAGCTTAGGCAGGACAGGGGGCTACGAGCAGTACTTC
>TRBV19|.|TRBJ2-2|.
CASSILQGDGELFF
TGTGCCAGTAGTATCCTACAGGGCGACGGGGAGCTGTTTTTT
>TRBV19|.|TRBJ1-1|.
CASSRGVEAFF
TGTGCCAGTAGTCGGGGCGTCGAAGCTTTCTTT
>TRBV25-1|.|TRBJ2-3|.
CASRSGPFRDTDTQYF
TGTGCCAGCAGATCCGGACCCTTTAGGGACACAGATACGCAGTATTTT
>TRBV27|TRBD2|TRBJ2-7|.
CASSLSPGLAGVYEQYF
TGTGCCAGCAGTTTATCCCCGGGACTAGCGGGAGTCTACGAGCAGTACTTC
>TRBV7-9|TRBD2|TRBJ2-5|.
CASSLSGAGLAGAGETQYF
TGTGCCAGCAGCTTATCGGGCGCGGGACTAGCGGGAGCTGGAGAGACCCAGTACTTC
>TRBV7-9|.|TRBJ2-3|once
CASSSVSGRVGDTQYF
TGTGCCAGCAGTTCCGTTAGTGGCAGGGTGGGAGATACGCAGTATTTT
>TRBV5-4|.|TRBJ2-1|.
CASSLPWTKHNEQFF
TGTGCCAGCAGCTTGCCCTGGACTAAACACAATGAGCAGTTCTTC
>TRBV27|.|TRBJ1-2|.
CASRGPRIGYTF
TGTGCCAGCAGAGGACCGCGTATAGGCTACACCTTC
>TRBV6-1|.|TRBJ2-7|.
CASSGWTITYEQYF
TGTGCCAGCAGTGGATGGACGATCACCTACGAGCAGTACTTC
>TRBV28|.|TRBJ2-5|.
CASSFPGRERGETQYF
TGTGCCAGCAGTTTCCCCGGCAGGGAAAGGGGGGAGACCCAGTACTTC
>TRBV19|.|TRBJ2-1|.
CASSNRRRYNEQFF
TGTGCCAGTAGTAACAGACGGAGATACAATGAGCAGTTCTTC
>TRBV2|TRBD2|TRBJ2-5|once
CASSRTSGGRETQYF
TGTGCCAGCAGTCGGACTAGCGGTGGCAGGGAGACCCAGTACTTC
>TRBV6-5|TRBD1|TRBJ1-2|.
CASSSADRGNYGYTF
TGTGCCAGCAGTTCCGCGGACAGGGGCAACTATGGCTACACCTTC
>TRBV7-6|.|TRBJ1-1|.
CASSLAVGRVTEAFF
TGTGCCAGCAGCTTAGCCGTGGGCAGGGTCACTGAAGCTTTCTTT
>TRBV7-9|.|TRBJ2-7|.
CASSSGPSYEQYF
TGTGCCAGCAGCTCGGGACCAAGCTACGAGCAGTACTTC